This T cell receptor beta chain is drawn from a study of cytomegalovirus exposure and HLA in healthy donors. PCR was performed using 60 Vbeta and 13 Jbeta primers. Assay used: immunoSEQ multiplex PCR; TCRdb lists only in-frame clones, some missing. Of 150,000 to 200,000 clones detected, more than 70% appear once; the ten largest clones hold over 4.5%. Germline V gene sequence: CDR1 MNHNS, CDR2 SASEGT. The CDR3 extends over 13 amino acids. J was trimmed by 5 bases and V by 5 bases; bases with no gene match: 3. The sequencing sample was made of PBMCs. The V gene is TRBV6-1, the J gene TRBJ1-5; 7 nucleotides agree with TRBD1. This clonotype was sampled from a male donor in good health and CMV-seronegative. The CDR3 reads CASSQTGDQPQHF. CDR3 nucleotides: TGTGCCAGCAGTCAAACAGGGGATCAGCCCCAGCATTTT.